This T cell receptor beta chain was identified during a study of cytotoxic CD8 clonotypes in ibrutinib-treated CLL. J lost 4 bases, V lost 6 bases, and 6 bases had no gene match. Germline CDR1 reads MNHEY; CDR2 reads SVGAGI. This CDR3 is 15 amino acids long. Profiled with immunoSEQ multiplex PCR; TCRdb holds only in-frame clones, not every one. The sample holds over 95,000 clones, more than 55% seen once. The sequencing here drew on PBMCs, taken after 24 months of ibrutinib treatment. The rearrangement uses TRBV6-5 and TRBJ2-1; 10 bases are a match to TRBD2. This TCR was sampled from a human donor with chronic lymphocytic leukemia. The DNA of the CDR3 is TGTGCCAGCAGGGCTAGCGGGGGCCTATACAATGAGCAGTTCTTC. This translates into CASRASGGLYNEQFF.